What follows describes a single T cell receptor (beta chain). This entry comes from a study of cytomegalovirus exposure and HLA in healthy donors. This PCR relied on a set of 60 Vbeta primers and 13 Jbeta primers. Only in-frame clones appear in the TCRdb table, and some are missing; sequencing was by immunoSEQ multiplex PCR. The sample has 150,000 to 250,000 clones, 82% seen once. Trimming at V came to 0 bases and at J to 6 bases, leaving 2 bases not matched to a gene. The CDR3 has 13 residues. CDR1 is SGHRS and CDR2 is YFSETQ in the germline V gene. This sequence was found in a woman aged 45-65 years in good health and CMV-seropositive. V gene TRBV5-1 combines with J gene TRBJ1-2; 7 nucleotides line up with TRBD1. The specimen was PBMCs. In DNA, the CDR3 is TGCGCCAGCAGCTTGGGACAGGGTGATGGCTACACCTTC. Translated, it gives CASSLGQGDGYTF.